This TCR beta chain was sequenced during a study of blood T cell repertoires in COVID-19. Study information: The United States, Italy and Spain provided the acute and convalescent COVID-19 samples. Sources were T cells, B-cell-depleted T cells, or PBMCs; the material itself was cDNA or gDNA.

Per the study methods: Amplification from reference gene primers served as the basis for estimated nucleated cell counts. Assay used: immunoSEQ multiplex PCR; TCRdb lists only in-frame clones, some missing. V, J and clone size were drawn from that table, and D and trimming were deduced from the DNA. The data hold about 74,000 clones, with roughly four fifths observed a single time. The CDR3 is made up of 14 amino acids. CDR1 and CDR2 from the germline V gene are LNHDA and SQIVND (reference sequence). Trimming left V 2 bases short and J 7 bases short, with 14 bases between. The receptor was derived from a man aged 65 to 85 with acute or convalescent COVID-19. The chain joins TRBV19 to TRBJ1-1; no clear D gene. Sequencing was performed on peripheral blood. CDR3 sequence (DNA): TGTGCCAGTAGTATAATCCCGGGGAAGGGTGAAGCTTTCTTT. The encoded protein is CASSIIPGKGEAFF.